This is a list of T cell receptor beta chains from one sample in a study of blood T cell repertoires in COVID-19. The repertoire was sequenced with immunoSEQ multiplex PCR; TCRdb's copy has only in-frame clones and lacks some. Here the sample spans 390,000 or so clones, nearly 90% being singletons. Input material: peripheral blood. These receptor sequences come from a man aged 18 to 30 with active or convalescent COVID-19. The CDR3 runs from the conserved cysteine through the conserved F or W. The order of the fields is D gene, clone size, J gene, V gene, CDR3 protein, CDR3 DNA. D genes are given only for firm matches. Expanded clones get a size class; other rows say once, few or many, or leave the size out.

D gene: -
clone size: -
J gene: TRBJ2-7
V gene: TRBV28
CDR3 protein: CASSLTGNSYEQYF
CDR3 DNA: TGTGCCAGCAGCCTTACAGGTAATTCCTACGAGCAGTACTTC

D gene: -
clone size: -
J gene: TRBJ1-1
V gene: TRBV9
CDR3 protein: CASSVGALNTEAFF
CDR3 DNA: TGTGCCAGCAGCGTAGGGGCGTTGAACACTGAAGCTTTCTTT

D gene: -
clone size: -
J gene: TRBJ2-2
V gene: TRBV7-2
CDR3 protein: CASSFRQRGGELFF
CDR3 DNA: TGTGCCAGCAGCTTCAGACAAAGGGGCGGGGAGCTGTTTTTT

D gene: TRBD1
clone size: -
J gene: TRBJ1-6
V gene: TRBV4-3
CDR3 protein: CASSQDFLWTGVGYNSPLHF
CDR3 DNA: TGCGCCAGCAGCCAAGATTTTCTCTGGACAGGGGTTGGGTATAATTCACCCCTCCACTTT

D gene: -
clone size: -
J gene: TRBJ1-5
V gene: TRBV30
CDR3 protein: CAWSGTGQQPQHF
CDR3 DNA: TGTGCCTGGAGTGGCACAGGGCAGCAGCCCCAGCATTTT

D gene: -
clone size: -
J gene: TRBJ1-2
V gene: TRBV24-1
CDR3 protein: CATSVGGVDYGYTF
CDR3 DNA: TGTGCCACCAGTGTCGGGGGTGTGGACTATGGCTACACCTTC

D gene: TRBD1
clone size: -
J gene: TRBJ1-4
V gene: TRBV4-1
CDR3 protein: CASSQEPRDRVGEKLFF
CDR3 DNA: TGCGCCAGCAGCCAAGAGCCCAGGGACAGGGTGGGGGAAAAACTGTTTTTT

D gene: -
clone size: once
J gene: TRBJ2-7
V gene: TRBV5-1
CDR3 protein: CASSWGLGGTQYF
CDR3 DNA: TGCGCCAGCAGCTGGGGGTTGGGGGGAACGCAGTACTTC

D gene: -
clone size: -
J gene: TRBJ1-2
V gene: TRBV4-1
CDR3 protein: CASSQGGSAGAYGYTF
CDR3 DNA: TGCGCCAGCAGCCAAGGGGGGAGTGCAGGGGCCTATGGCTACACCTTC

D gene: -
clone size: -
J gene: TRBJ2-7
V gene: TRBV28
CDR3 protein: CASSFTSYEQYF
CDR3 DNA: TGTGCCAGCAGTTTTACTTCCTACGAGCAGTACTTC

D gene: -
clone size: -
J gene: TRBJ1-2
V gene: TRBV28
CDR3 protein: CASSFGGDTGYTF
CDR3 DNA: TGTGCCAGCAGTTTTGGGGGGGATACAGGCTACACCTTC

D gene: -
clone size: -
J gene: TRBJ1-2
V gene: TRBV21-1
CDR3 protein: CASRKGKTIAQGNYGYTF
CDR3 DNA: TGTGCCAGCAGGAAAGGGAAAACAATCGCCCAGGGTAACTATGGCTACACCTTC

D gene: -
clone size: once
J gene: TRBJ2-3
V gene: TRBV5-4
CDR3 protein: CASSFGDTQYF
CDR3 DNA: TGTGCCAGCAGCTTCGGGGATACGCAGTATTTT

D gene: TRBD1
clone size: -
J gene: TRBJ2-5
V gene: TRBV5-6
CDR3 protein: CASSRATGGQETQYF
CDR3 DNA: TGTGCCAGCAGCCGGGCGACAGGGGGTCAAGAGACCCAGTACTTC

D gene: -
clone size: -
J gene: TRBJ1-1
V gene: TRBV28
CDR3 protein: CASSSLQGEFRAFF
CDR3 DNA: TGTGCCAGCAGTTCACTACAGGGAGAGTTTCGGGCTTTCTTT

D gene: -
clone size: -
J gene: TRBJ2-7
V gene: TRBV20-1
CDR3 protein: CSASDPGSPTGAYEQYF
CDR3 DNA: TGCAGTGCTAGTGATCCGGGCTCCCCCACGGGAGCCTACGAGCAGTACTTC

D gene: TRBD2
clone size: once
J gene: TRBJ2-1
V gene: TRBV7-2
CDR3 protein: CASRPLAGGSDEQFF
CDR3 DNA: TGTGCCAGCAGACCCCTAGCGGGAGGGTCTGATGAGCAGTTCTTC

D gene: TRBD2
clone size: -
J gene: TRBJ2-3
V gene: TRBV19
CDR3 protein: CASSPTSDRSQYF
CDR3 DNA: TGTGCCAGTAGCCCGACTAGCGATCGATCGCAGTATTTT

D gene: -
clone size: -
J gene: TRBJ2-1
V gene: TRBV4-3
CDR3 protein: CASSQDLSSSYNEQFF
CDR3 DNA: TGCGCCAGCAGCCAAGATCTCTCGAGCTCCTACAATGAGCAGTTCTTC

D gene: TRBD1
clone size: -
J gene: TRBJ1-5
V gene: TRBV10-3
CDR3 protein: CAISDRDRETQPQHF
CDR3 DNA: TGTGCCATCAGTGACCGGGACAGAGAAACCCAGCCCCAGCATTTT

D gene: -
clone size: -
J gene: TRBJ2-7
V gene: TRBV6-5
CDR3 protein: CASSYSPSYEQYF
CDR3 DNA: TGTGCCAGCAGTTACTCTCCGTCCTACGAGCAGTACTTC

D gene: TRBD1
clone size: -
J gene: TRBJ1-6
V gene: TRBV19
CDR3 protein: CASSGDRGSSPLHF
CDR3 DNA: TGTGCCAGTAGCGGGGACAGGGGGAGTTCACCCCTCCACTTT

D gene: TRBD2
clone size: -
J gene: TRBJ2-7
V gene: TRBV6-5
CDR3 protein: CASSLTSYYEQYF
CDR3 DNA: TGTGCCAGTAGTCTGACTAGCTACTACGAGCAGTACTTC

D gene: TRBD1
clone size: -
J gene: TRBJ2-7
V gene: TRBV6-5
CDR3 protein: CASSYPGTGQTYEQYF
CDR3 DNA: TGTGCCAGCAGTTACCCCGGGACAGGGCAGACCTACGAGCAGTACTTC

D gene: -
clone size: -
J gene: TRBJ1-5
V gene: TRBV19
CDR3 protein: CASSINGRRGWQPQHF
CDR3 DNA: TGTGCCAGTAGTATAAATGGGAGGCGGGGATGGCAGCCCCAGCATTTT

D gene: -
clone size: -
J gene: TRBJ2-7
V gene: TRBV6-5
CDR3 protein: CASSYGGPLSYEQYF
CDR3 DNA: TGTGCCAGCAGTTATGGAGGACCCTTATCCTACGAGCAGTACTTC

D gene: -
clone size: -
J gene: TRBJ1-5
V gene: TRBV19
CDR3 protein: CASRAGSLEPQHF
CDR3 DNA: TGTGCCAGTAGGGCAGGGTCGCTGGAGCCCCAGCATTTT

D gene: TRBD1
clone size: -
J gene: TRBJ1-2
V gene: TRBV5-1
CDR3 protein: CASSFTGDYGYTF
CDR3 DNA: TGCGCCAGCAGCTTCACAGGGGATTATGGCTACACCTTC

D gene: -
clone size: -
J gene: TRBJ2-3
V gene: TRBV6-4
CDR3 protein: CASSRNGNTDTQYF
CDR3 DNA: TGTGCCAGCAGTCGAAACGGGAACACAGATACGCAGTATTTT

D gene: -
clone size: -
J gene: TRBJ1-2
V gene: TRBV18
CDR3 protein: CASSHSDYGYTF
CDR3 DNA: TGTGCCAGCTCACACAGTGACTATGGCTACACCTTC

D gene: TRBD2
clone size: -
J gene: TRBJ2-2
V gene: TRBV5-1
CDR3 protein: CASSWREGRALAGELFF
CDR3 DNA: TGCGCCAGCAGCTGGAGGGAGGGCCGGGCTTTGGCCGGGGAGCTGTTTTTT

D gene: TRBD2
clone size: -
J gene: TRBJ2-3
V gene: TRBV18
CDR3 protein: CASKKAAGNTDTQYF
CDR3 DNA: TGTGCCAGCAAAAAAGCAGCGGGGAACACAGATACGCAGTATTTT

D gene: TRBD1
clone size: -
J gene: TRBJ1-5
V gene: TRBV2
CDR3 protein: CASTERGDRGRQPQHF
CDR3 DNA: TGTGCCAGCACCGAACGAGGGGACAGGGGGCGTCAGCCCCAGCATTTT

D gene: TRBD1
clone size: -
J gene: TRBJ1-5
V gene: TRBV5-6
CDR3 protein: CASSLGTGGLIRQPQHF
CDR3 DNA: TGTGCCAGCAGCTTAGGGACAGGGGGCCTTATCCGTCAGCCCCAGCATTTT

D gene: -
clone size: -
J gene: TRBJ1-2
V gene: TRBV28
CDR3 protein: CASSLGTFGTHFRYGYTF
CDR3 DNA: TGTGCCAGCAGTTTAGGAACCTTCGGGACACACTTTCGGTATGGCTACACCTTC

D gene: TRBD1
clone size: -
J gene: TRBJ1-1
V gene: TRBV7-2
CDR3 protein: CASSPRQGGTEAFF
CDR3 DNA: TGTGCCAGCAGCCCTAGACAGGGGGGCACTGAAGCTTTCTTT

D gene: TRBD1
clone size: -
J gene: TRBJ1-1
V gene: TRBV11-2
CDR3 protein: CASSSQGMNTEAFF
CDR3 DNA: TGTGCCAGCAGTTCACAGGGGATGAACACTGAAGCTTTCTTT

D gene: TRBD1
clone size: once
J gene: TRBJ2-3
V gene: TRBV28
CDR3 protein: CASNGQGLTDTQYF
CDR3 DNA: TGTGCCAGCAACGGACAGGGTCTGACAGATACGCAGTATTTT

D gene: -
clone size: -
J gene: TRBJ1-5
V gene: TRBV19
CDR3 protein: CASSIVQGNNQPQHF
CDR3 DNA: TGTGCCAGTAGTATTGTCCAGGGAAACAATCAGCCCCAGCATTTT